This TCR beta chain stems from a study of shared clonotypes between healthy human individuals. Across the study: Three plates were used per donor for CD4 naive, three for CD4 memory, two for CD8 naive and one for CD8 memory. General study points: The naive CD4 repertoires of several donors were compared, and approximately 5% of clonotypes were shared.

With respect to this clone: What it recognizes is unknown.

Those who donated, Caucasian adults without exception, all lived in Nashville, Tennessee. Profiled with immunoSEQ multiplex PCR; TCRdb holds only in-frame clones, not every one. The sample has 2 million to 2.5 million clones, 85% to 95% seen once. This clonotype was sampled from a man aged 18 to 30 in good health. Some clones in this sample may be carry-over from other donors' samples. The sequenced material came from naive CD4+ T cells from PBMCs. The subset here: CD45RA+ positively selected.

CDR3 region: CASSLLTGEDTQYF. CDR3 coding DNA: TGTGCCAGCAGCTTATTGACAGGGGAAGATACGCAGTATTTT. The J gene is TRBJ2-3, the V gene TRBV7-9; 8 positions agree with TRBD1. Unmatched junction bases numbered 3, after V lost 2 bases and J lost 5 bases. This CDR3 has 14 residues. The germline V gene has CDR1 SEHNR and CDR2 FQNEAQ (reference sequence).